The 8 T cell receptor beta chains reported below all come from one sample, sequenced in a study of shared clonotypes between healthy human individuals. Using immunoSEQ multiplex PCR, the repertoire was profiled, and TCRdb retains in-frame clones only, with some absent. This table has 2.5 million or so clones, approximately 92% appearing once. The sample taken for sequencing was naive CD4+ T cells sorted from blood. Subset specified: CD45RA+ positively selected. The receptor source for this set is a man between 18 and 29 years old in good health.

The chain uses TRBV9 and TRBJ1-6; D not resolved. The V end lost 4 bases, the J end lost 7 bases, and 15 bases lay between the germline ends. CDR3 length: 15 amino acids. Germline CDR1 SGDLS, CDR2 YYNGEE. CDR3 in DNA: TGTGCCAGCAGCCTCGCGGGGTATTCGAATTCACCCCTCCACTTT. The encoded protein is CASSLAGYSNSPLHF.

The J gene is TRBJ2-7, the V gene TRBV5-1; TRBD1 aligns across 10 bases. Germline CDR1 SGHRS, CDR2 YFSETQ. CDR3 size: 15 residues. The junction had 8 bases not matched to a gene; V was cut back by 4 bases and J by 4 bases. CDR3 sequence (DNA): TGCGCCAGCAGCCCCTCAGGACAGGGGGGGTACGAGCAGTACTTC. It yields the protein CASSPSGQGGYEQYF.

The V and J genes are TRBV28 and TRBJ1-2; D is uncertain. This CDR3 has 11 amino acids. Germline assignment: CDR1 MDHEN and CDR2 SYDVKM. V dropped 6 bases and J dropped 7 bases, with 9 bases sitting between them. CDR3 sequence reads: CASRWTLGYTF. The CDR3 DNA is TGTGCCAGCAGATGGACTCTTGGCTACACCTTC.

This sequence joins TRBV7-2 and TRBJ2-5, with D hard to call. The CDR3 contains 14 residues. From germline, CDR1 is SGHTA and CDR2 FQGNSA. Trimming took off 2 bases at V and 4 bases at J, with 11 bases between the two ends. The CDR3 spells CASSLNRLGETQYF. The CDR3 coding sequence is TGTGCCAGCAGCTTAAATAGGTTGGGAGAGACCCAGTACTTC.

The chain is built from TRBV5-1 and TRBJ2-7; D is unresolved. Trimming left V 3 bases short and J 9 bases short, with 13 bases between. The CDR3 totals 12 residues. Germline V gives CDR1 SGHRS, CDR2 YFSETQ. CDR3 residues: CASSSNSQRQYF. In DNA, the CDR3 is TGCGCCAGCAGCTCGAACTCTCAAAGGCAGTACTTC.

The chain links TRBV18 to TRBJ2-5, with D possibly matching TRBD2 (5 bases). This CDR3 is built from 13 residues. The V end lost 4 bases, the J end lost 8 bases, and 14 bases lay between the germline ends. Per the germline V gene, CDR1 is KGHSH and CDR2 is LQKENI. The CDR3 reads CASSREPPGTQYF. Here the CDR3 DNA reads TGTGCCAGCTCACGTGAGCCCCCGGGAACCCAGTACTTC.

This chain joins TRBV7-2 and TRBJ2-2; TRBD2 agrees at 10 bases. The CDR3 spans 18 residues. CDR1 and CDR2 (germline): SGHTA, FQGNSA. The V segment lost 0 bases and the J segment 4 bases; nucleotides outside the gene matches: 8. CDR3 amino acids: CASSLARRASGGTGELFF. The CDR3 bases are TGTGCCAGCAGCTTAGCGCGTAGGGCTAGCGGGGGCACCGGGGAGCTGTTTTTT.

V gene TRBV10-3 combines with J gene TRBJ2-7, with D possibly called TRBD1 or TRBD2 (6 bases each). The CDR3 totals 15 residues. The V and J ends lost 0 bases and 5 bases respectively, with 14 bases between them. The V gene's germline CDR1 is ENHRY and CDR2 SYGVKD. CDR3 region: CAISESYTRGDEQYF. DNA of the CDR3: TGTGCCATCAGTGAGTCATACACGAGGGGGGACGAGCAGTACTTC.